The present T cell receptor beta chain was sequenced within a study of blood T cell repertoires in COVID-19. Germline V gene lookup returns CDR1 SNHLY and CDR2 FYNNEI. Trimming left V 6 bases short and J 7 bases short, with 19 bases between. The CDR3 runs to 15 residues. Clones were read by immunoSEQ multiplex PCR, and TCRdb kept only the in-frame ones, dropping some. The profile shows about 42,000 clones, about 88% of them singletons. This sequence was found in a human donor in a cohort sampled during active COVID-19. Sequencing was done on a sample of peripheral blood. The rearrangement uses TRBV2 and TRBJ1-5; no firm D call. In DNA form, the CDR3 reads TGTGCCAGCAGCCTGACACTGCCCAAAAACCAGCCCCAGCATTTT. Protein: CASSLTLPKNQPQHF. The complete variable domain, with remaining parts taken from reference TRBV2 and TRBJ1-5, reads EPEVTQTPSHQVTQMGQEVILRCVPISNHLYFYWYRQILGQKVEFLVSFYNNEISEKSEIFDDQFSVERPDGSNFTLKIRSTKLEDSAMYFCASSLTLPKNQPQHFGDGTRLSIL.